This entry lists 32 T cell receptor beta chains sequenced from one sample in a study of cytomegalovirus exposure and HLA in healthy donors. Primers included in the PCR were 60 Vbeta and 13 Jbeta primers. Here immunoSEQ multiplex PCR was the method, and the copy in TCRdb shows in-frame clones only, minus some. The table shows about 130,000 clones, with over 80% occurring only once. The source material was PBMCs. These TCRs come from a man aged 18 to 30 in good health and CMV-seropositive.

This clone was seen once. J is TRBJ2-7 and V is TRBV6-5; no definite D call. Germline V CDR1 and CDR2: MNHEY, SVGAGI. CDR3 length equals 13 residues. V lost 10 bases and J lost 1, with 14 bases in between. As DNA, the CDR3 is TGTGCCACCGCAGCCCGGGTTTCCTACGAGCAGTACTTC. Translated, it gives CATAARVSYEQYF.

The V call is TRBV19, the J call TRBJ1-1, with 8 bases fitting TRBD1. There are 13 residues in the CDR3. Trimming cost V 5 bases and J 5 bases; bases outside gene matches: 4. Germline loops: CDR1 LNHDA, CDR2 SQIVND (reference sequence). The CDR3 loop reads CASSRRGLTEAFF. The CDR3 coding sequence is TGTGCCAGTAGTCGCAGGGGGCTTACTGAAGCTTTCTTT.

In DNA, the CDR3 is TGTGCCAGCAGTCGCACAGGGGTTGGGGCCAACGTCCTGACTTTC. It specifies CASSRTGVGANVLTF. The chain carries TRBV27 and TRBJ2-6, with 7 bases that match TRBD1. The germline V gene encodes CDR1 MNHEY and CDR2 SMNVEV (reference sequence). V was clipped by 5 bases and J by 3 bases; unmatched bases: 4. The CDR3 spans 15 residues.

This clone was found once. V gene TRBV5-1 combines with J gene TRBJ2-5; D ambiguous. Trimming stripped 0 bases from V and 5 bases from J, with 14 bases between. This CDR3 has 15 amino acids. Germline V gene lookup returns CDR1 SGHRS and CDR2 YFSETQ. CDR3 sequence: CASSLAGGISETQYF. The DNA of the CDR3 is TGCGCCAGCAGCTTGGCCGGCGGAATTTCGGAGACCCAGTACTTC.

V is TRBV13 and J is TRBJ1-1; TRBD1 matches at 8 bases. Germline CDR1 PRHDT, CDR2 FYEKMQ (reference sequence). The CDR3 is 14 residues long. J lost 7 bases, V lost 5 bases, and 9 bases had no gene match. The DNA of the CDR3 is TGTGCCAGCAGCCGTCCCGGGACAGGAAGTGAAGCTTTCTTT. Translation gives CASSRPGTGSEAFF.

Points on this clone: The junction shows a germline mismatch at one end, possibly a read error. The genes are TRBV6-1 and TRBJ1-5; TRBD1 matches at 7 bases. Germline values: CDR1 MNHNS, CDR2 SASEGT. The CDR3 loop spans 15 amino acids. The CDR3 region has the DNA TGTGCCAGCAGTGGAAGACAGGGCGGCAATCAGCCCCGGCATTTT. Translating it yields CASSGRQGGNQPRHF.

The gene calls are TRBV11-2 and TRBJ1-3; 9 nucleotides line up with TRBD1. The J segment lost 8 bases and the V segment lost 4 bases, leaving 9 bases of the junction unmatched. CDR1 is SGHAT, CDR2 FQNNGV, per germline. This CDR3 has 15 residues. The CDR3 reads CASSSLQGAGYTIYF. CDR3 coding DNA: TGTGCCAGCAGCTCGTTACAGGGGGCGGGATACACCATATATTTT. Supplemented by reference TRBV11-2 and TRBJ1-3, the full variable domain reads EAGVAQSPRYKIIEKRQSVAFWCNPISGHATLYWYQQILGQGPKLLIQFQNNGVVDDSQLPKDRFSAERLKGVDSTLKIQPAKLEDSAVYLCASSSLQGAGYTIYFGEGSWLTVV.

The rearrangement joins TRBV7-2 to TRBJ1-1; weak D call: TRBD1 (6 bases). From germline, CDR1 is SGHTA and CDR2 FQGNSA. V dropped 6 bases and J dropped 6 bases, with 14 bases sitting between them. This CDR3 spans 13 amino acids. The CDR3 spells CASRHRDGAEAFF. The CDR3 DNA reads TGTGCCAGCAGGCACAGGGACGGCGCTGAAGCTTTCTTT.

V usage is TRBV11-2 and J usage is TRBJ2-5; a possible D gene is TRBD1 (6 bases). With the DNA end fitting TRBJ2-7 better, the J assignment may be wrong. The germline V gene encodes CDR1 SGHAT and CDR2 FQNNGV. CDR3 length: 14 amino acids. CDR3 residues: CASSSRDNRYEQYF. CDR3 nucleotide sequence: TGTGCCAGCAGCTCCCGGGACAACCGCTACGAGCAGTACTTC.

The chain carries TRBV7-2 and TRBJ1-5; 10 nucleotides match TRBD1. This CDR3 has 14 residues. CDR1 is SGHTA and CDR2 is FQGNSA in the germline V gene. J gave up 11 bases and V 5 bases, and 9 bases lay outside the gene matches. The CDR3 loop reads CASSGRQGAMAQHF. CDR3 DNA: TGTGCCAGCAGCGGGAGACAGGGGGCAATGGCCCAGCATTTT.

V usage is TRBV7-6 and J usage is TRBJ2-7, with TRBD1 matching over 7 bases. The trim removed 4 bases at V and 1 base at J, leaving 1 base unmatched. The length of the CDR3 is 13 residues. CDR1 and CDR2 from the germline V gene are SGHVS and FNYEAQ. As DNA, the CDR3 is TGTGCCAGCAGCTGGGACAGATCCTACGAGCAGTACTTC. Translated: CASSWDRSYEQYF.

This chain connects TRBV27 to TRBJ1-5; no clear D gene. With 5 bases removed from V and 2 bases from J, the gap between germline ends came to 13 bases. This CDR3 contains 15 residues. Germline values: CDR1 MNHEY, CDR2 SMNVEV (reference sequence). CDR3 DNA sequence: TGTGCCAGCAGTAATCTCGCAGGCGGCAATCAGCCCCAGCATTTT. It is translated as CASSNLAGGNQPQHF.

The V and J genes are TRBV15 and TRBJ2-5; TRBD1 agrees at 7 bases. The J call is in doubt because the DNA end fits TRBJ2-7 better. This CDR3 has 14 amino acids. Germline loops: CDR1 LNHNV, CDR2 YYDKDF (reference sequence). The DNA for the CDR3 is TGTGCCACCAGCAGGGCAGGGGGATCGGACGAGCAGTACTTC. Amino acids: CATSRAGGSDEQYF.

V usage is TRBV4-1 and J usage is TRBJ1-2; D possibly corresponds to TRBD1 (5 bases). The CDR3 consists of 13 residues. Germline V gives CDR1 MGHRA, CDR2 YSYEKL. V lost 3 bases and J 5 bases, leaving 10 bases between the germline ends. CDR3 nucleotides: TGCGCCAGCAGCCACGACGGGGGGTATGGCTACACCTTC. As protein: CASSHDGGYGYTF.

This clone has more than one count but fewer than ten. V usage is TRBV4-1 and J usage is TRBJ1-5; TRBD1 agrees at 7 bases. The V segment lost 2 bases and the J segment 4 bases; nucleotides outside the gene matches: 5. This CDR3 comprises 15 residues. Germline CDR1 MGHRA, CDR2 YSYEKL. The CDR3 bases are TGCGCCAGCAGCCAACTACAGGGGCCGAATCAGCCCCAGCATTTT. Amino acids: CASSQLQGPNQPQHF.

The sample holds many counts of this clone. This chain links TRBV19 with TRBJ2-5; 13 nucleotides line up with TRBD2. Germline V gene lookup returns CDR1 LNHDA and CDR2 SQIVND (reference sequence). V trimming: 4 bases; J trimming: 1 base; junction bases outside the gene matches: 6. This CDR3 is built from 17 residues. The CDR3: CASSTSGLAGSQETQYF. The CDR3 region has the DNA TGTGCCAGTAGTACCTCGGGACTAGCGGGGTCCCAAGAGACCCAGTACTTC.

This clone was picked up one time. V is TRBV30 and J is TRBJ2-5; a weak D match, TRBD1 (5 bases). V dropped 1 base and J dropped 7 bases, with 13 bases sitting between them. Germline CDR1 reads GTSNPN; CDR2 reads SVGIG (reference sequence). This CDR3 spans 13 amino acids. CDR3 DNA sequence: TGTGCCTGGAGTGGGGCAGGGAAAGGGACCCAGTACTTC. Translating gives CAWSGAGKGTQYF. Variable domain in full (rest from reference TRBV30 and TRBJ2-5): SQTIHQWPATLVQPVGSPLSLECTVEGTSNPNLYWYRQAAGRGLQLLFYSVGIGQISSEVPQNLSASRPQDRQFILSSKKLLLSDSGFYLCAWSGAGKGTQYFGPGTRLLVL.

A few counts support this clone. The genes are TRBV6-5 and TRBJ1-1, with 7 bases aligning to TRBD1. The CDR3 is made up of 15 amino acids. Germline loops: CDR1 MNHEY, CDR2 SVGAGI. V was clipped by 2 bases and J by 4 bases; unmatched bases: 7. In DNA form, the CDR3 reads TGTGCCAGCAGTTACCGGGACAGCTGGATCACTGAAGCTTTCTTT. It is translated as CASSYRDSWITEAFF.

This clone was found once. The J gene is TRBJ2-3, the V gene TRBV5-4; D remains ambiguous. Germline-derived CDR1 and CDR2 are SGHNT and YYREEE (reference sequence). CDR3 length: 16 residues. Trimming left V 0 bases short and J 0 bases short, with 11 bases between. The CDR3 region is CASSLELPSSTDTQYF. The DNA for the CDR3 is TGTGCCAGCAGCTTGGAGCTACCCTCTAGCACAGATACGCAGTATTTT.

CDR3 sequence (DNA): TGTGCCTGGGCGGCCGGGACAGGGAAGAACATTCAGTACTTC. Its translation: CAWAAGTGKNIQYF. The genes are TRBV30 and TRBJ2-4, with TRBD1 matching over 9 bases. CDR1 and CDR2 from the germline V gene are GTSNPN and SVGIG (reference sequence). J lost 7 bases, V lost 5 bases, and 9 bases had no gene match. The CDR3 has 14 residues. The variable domain in full, completed from reference TRBV30 and TRBJ2-4, reads SQTIHQWPATLVQPVGSPLSLECTVEGTSNPNLYWYRQAAGRGLQLLFYSVGIGQISSEVPQNLSASRPQDRQFILSSKKLLLSDSGFYLCAWAAGTGKNIQYFGAGTRLSVL.

The CDR3 here is CASSQSSQGTGHSPLHF. In DNA, the CDR3 is TGCGCCAGCAGCCAATCCTCCCAGGGGACAGGACATTCACCCCTCCACTTT. The V call is TRBV4-1, the J call TRBJ1-6; TRBD1 aligns across 8 bases. CDR1 is MGHRA, CDR2 YSYEKL, per germline. The CDR3 spans 17 residues. V shed 2 bases and J 8 bases; nucleotides not matched to a gene: 11.

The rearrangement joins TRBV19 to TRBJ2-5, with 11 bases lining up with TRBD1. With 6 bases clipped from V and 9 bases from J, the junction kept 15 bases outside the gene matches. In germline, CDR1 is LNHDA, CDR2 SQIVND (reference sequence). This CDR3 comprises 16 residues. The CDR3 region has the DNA TGTGCCAGTAGGCCAGGACAGGGGGCCGGTATCGTGTCCCAGTACTTC. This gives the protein CASRPGQGAGIVSQYF.

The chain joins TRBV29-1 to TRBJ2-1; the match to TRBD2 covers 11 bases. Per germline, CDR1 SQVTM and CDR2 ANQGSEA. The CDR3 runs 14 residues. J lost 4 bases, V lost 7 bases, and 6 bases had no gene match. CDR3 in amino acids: CSEKGLAEYNEQFF. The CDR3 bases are TGCAGCGAGAAGGGACTAGCGGAGTACAATGAGCAGTTCTTC.

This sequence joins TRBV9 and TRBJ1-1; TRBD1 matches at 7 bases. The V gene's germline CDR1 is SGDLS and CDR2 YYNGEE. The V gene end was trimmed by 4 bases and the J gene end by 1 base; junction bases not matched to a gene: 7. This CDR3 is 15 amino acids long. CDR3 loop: CASSPAEGANTEAFF. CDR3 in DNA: TGTGCCAGCAGCCCAGCTGAGGGGGCGAACACTGAAGCTTTCTTT.

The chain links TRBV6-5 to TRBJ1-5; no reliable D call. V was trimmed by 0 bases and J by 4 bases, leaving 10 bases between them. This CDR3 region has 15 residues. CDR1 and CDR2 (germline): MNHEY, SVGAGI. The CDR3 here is CASSYSWTSNQPQHF. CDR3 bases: TGTGCCAGCAGTTACTCCTGGACTTCAAATCAGCCCCAGCATTTT.

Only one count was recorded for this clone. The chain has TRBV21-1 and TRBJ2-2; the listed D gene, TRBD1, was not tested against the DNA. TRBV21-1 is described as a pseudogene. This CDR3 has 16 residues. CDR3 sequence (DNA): TGTGCCAGCAGCAAAATAGGACAGGGGCACGCCGGGGAGCTGTTTTTT. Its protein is CASSKIGQGHAGELFF.

The CDR3 nucleotides are TGTGCCAGCAGCCCTCTAAGCGGACCTAACACCGGGGAGCTGTTTTTT. Translated: CASSPLSGPNTGELFF. The rearrangement joins TRBV11-3 to TRBJ2-2; TRBD2 might be the D (5 bases). V dropped 5 bases and J dropped 2 bases, with 15 bases sitting between them. Looked up from germline, CDR1 is SGHNT and CDR2 is YENEEA. The CDR3 totals 16 residues.

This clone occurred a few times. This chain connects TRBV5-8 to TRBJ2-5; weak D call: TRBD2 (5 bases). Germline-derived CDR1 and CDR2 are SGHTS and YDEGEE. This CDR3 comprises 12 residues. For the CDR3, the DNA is TGTGCGGACTCTCGGGGTGGCGAGACCCAGTACTTC. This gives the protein CADSRGGETQYF.

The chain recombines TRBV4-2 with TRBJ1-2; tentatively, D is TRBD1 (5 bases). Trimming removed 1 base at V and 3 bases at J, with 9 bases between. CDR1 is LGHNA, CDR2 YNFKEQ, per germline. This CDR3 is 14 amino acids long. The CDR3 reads CASSQGGGDYGYTF. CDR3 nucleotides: TGTGCCAGCAGCCAAGGCGGGGGAGACTATGGCTACACCTTC.

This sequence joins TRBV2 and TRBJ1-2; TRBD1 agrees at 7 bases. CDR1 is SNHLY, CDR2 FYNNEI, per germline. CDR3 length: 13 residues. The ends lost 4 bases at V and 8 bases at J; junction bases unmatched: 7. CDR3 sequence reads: CASSAGTASGYTF. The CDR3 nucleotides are TGTGCCAGCAGTGCCGGGACAGCGTCGGGCTACACCTTC.

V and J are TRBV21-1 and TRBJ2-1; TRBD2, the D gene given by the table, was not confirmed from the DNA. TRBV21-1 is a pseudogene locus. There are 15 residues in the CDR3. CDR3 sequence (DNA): TGTGCCAGCAGCAAAGTAAGGAGCTCCTACAATGAGCAGTTCTTC. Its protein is CASSKVRSSYNEQFF.

This CDR3 is CAWSWTGSSEAFF. CDR3 DNA: TGTGCCTGGAGTTGGACAGGGAGCTCTGAAGCTTTCTTT. J is TRBJ1-1 and V is TRBV30; 8 bases are a match to TRBD1. Germline V CDR1 and CDR2: GTSNPN, SVGIG (reference sequence). Losses at the gene ends were 2 bases for V and 6 bases for J; bases not matched to a gene: 5. CDR3 length: 13 amino acids.